Each of the 3 T cell receptor beta chains below was sequenced from the same sample in a study of regulatory T cells in long-lasting Graves disease. The TCR beta library used iRepertoire HTBI primers with Arm-PCR amplification of CDR3. Via MiXCR, TCRdb re-called the multiplex PCR reads, giving one row per CDR3 protein. Found here are around 320,000 distinct CDR3 sequences, approximately 16% of them singletons; the top ten hold approximately 30%. Time point specified: newly diagnosed GD, antithyroid drugs for less than 3 months. PBMCs were the source of the RNA used for TCR sequencing. The data were also submitted as part of a second study, on T cells in Graves' hyperthyroidism and ophthalmopathy.

The sample consisted of peripheral blood mononuclear cells (PBMCs), taken at new diagnosis, from a patient treated with antithyroid drugs. The receptors shown here come from a man in his forties with Graves disease.

Ten or more counts support this clonotype. V gene TRBV20-1 combines with J gene TRBJ2-5; 14 bases fit TRBD2. Germline values: CDR1 DFQATT, CDR2 SNEGSKA (reference sequence). The CDR3 sequence is 15 residues long. After removal of 4 bases from V and 5 bases from J, the junction contained 6 bases not matched to a gene. The CDR3 nucleotides read TGCAGTGCTATCCCCGGGACTAGCGGGGGTGAGACCCAGTACTTC. Amino acid sequence: CSAIPGTSGGETQYF.

The chain carries TRBV4-2 and TRBJ2-1; 10 bases match TRBD2. The J segment lost 8 bases and the V segment lost 4 bases, leaving 8 bases of the junction unmatched. The length of the CDR3 is 15 residues. CDR1 LGHNA and CDR2 YNFKEQ come from the germline V gene. CDR3 region: CASSRELAGIHEQFF. CDR3 bases: TGTGCCAGCAGCCGGGAACTAGCGGGGATCCATGAGCAGTTCTTC.

This clonotype occurred many times. CDR3 bases: TGTGCCAGCAGCGTAGCAGGGACTAGCGGTAAGAATGAGCAGTTCTTC. Translated: CASSVAGTSGKNEQFF. V usage is TRBV9 and J usage is TRBJ2-1; 11 bases agree with TRBD2. With V trimmed by 0 bases and J by 7 bases, 6 bases remained unmatched. CDR3 length: 16 amino acids. The germline gives CDR1 SGDLS, CDR2 YYNGEE.